Reported below is one T cell receptor beta chain. The antigen this receptor binds is unknown. Base qualities are not recorded, but no much larger clone differs from it by a single base. Genomic DNA was isolated from the sorted cells so that the TCRbeta CDR3 region could be sequenced. TCRbeta CDR3 regions were sequenced using the immunoSEQ Assay. Entries here come from immuneACCESS through TCRdb and include only in-frame sequences with V and J called. Some clones fail to appear in such tables; in the studies checked, an unresolved V gene covers under half of the shortfall, and the cause of the remainder is unknown. Present in this sample are about 80,000 clones, 86% of which were seen just once. The ten biggest clones cover around 1.8% of the sample. Patients with autoimmune disease history or receiving systemic immunosuppression were excluded from the trial. In every dose cohort, peripheral blood was drawn for TCR sequencing at baseline, cycle 4 day 1, and cycle 7 day 1. Samples were obtained from an open-label, multicenter, first-in-human phase I dose-escalation trial of ivuxolimab. The trial enrolled adults with locally advanced or metastatic head and neck squamous cell, hepatocellular, melanoma or renal cell carcinoma. Before TCR sequencing, CD4+ T cells and CD8+ T cells from peripheral blood were sorted into separate populations.

Via the germline V gene (reference sequence), CDR1 is SGHAT and CDR2 FQDESV. Ends trimmed: V by 5 bases, J by 6 bases; bases unmatched to a gene: 13. Inclusive of the bounding cysteine and phenylalanine, the CDR3 is 15 residues long. The retained sequence is limited to the CDR3, 45 bases, with the frame set at the first base. This specimen belongs to a study of OX40 agonist ivuxolimab in advanced cancers. With respect to the entire study: Ivuxolimab, which targeted the costimulatory receptor OX40 (CD134), was an agonistic, fully human IgG2 monoclonal antibody. Intravenous ivuxolimab was administered to patients every 2 weeks at six dose levels: 0.01, 0.1, 0.3, 1.5, 3 and 10 mg/kg. Of the roughly 51 patients in dose escalation, 19 had hepatocellular carcinoma, some 15 had melanoma, 9 had renal cell carcinoma and 9 had head and neck cancer. The dose-escalation cohort was almost 85% male with a mean age of roughly 62 years, ranging from about 23 to 85. Patients were allowed to have had prior anti-PD-1, anti-PD-L1 or anti-CTLA-4 therapy, and 40% of the dose-escalation patients had been treated with checkpoint inhibitors. Partial responses were achieved by three dose-escalation patients, of whom one had hepatocellular carcinoma and two had cutaneous melanoma. Peripheral TCRbeta sequencing was intended to test whether TCR sequence diversity was altered and clonal T-cell expansion was caused by ivuxolimab. The monotherapy dose-escalation portion (N of about 50 patients) of the phase I ivuxolimab trial is reported in the paper.

On the study overall, not on this receptor specifically: In partial responders in the 0.1-3.0 mg/kg groups, normalized peripheral clonal expansion was found to be among the lowest, especially among CD8+ T cells. At doses from 0.1 to 3.0 mg/kg, clonal expansion was seen in both CD4+ and CD8+ blood T cells between baseline and week 6. On average, CD8+ T cells showed more expanded clones than CD4+ T cells after ivuxolimab. Which antigens the clonally expanded peripheral T cells were specific for was not determined. Low levels of normalized T-cell clonal expansion were also shown by some nonresponding patients.

The clonotype originates from an adult with an advanced solid tumor such as melanoma, head and neck, liver or kidney cancer. The chain links TRBV11-1 with TRBJ2-7, with 7 bases matching TRBD1. The material was CD4+ or CD8+ T cells sorted from blood, obtained in a trial of the OX40 agonist ivuxolimab. Read as DNA, the sequence is TGTGCCAGCAGCCCTTCCCCAGGGGGATTAAGCGAGCAGTACTTC. Translated, it reads CASSPSPGGLSEQYF.